The subject of this entry is one TCR beta chain. This record comes from a study of PD-L1 blockade in urothelial cancer. Overall study context: Patients, treated from about 2014 onward, received atezolizumab 1,200 mg intravenously every 3 weeks. Men with urothelial cancer arising in the bladder made up about nine tenths of the roughly 29 patients.

Trimming took off 7 bases at V and 8 bases at J, with 15 bases between the two ends. Germline CDR1 and CDR2: SNHLY and FYNNEI. This CDR3 is 14 amino acids long. Only in-frame clones appear in the TCRdb table, and some are missing; sequencing was by immunoSEQ multiplex PCR. The sample holds about 82,000 clones, around 76% seen once. V gene TRBV2 combines with J gene TRBJ1-6, with unresolved D. The TCR was taken from a man aged 70-80 years with urothelial cancer. The sequences come from PBMCs, collected around atezolizumab (anti-PD-L1) treatment. CDR3 sequence: CASTIDGRDSPLHF. CDR3 coding DNA: TGTGCCAGCACTATCGACGGGAGGGATTCACCCCTCCACTTT.